The subject of this entry is one T cell receptor beta chain. Its antigen is unidentified. TCRdb recomputed calls from the RT-PCR reads with MiXCR, one row per CDR3 protein. The table records 450,000 to 600,000 distinct CDR3 sequences, roughly 7.9% of them present only once. This record comes from a study of response to subunit inactivated influenza vaccine. Whole-study results and caveats: The authors put forward the suggestion that each seasonal influenza vaccination may bring in only a limited number of new T cells.

The V end was cut by 5 bases, the J end by 3 bases, with 14 bases between. From germline, CDR1 is DFQATT and CDR2 SNEGSKA (reference sequence). The CDR3 is 14 amino acids. This sequence originates from a man aged 50-75 years who received an inactivated influenza vaccine. The source material was PBMCs from blood, sampled roughly 24 months after vaccination. The chain is built from TRBV20-1 and TRBJ2-1, with a possible D match to TRBD1 (6 bases). CDR3 nucleotides: TGCAGTGCTCATAAGACAGGAGGCTACAATGAGCAGTTCTTC. Its protein is CSAHKTGGYNEQFF.